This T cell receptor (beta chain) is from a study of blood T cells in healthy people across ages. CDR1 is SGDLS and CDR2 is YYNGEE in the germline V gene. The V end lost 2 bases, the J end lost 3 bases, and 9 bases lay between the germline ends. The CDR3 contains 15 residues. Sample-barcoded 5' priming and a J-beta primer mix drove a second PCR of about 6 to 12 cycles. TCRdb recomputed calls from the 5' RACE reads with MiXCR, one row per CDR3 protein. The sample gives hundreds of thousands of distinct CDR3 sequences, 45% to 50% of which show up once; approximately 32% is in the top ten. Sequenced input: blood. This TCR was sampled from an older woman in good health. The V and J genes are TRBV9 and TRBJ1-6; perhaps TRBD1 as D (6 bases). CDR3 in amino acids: CASSVGQNYNSPLHF. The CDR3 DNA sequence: TGTGCCAGCAGCGTTGGACAGAACTATAATTCACCCCTCCACTTT.